This TCR beta chain was recorded in a study of T cell changes during pregnancy in multiple sclerosis. There are 16 residues in the CDR3. The V gene's germline CDR1 is SEHNR and CDR2 FQNEAQ (reference sequence). The ends were cut back, 0 bases at V and 4 bases at J, with 13 bases in the middle. Produced via immunoSEQ multiplex PCR; TCRdb's table is partial and in-frame only. The sample includes fewer than 50,000 clones, about 94% of them seen just once. The chain recombines TRBV7-9 with TRBJ1-3; weak D call: TRBD1 (6 bases). The sequence came from a female donor with multiple sclerosis, enrolled in a pregnancy study. Sequenced material: CD8+ T cells from peripheral blood mononuclear cells, taken in the first trimester of pregnancy. The CDR3 loop reads CASSLAQGPTGNTIYF. The CDR3, as DNA: TGTGCCAGCAGCTTAGCGCAGGGGCCTACGGGAAACACCATATATTTT.